The rows below give T cell receptor beta chains drawn from one sample of a study of OX40 agonist ivuxolimab in advanced cancers. The data were produced by immunoSEQ multiplex PCR, yet TCRdb's version contains in-frame clones alone and is incomplete. The sample holds around 71,000 clones, 85% to 90% seen once. The sample was CD4+ or CD8+ T cells sorted from blood, taken in a trial of the OX40 agonist ivuxolimab. The source of these receptors is an adult with an advanced solid tumor such as melanoma, head and neck, liver or kidney cancer. The CDR3 runs from the conserved cysteine through the conserved F or W. The order of the fields is J gene, D gene, clone size, V gene, CDR3 DNA, CDR3 protein. A D gene is named only where the DNA matches it firmly. A row's size may be missing; if present it is once, few, many or a size class.

J: TRBJ1-1
D: .
size: .
V: TRBV27
DNA: TGTGCCAGCAGTGAACAGGGTTCGGACACTGAAGCTTTCTTT
CDR3: CASSEQGSDTEAFF

J: TRBJ1-1
D: .
size: .
V: TRBV29-1
DNA: TGCAGCGTTGTAGGGGCCACTGAAGCTTTCTTT
CDR3: CSVVGATEAFF

J: TRBJ2-5
D: TRBD2
size: .
V: TRBV11-3
DNA: TGTGCCAGCAGCTCCGGGACTAGCGGCCAAGAGACCCAGTACTTC
CDR3: CASSSGTSGQETQYF

J: TRBJ1-1
D: TRBD1
size: .
V: TRBV5-8
DNA: TGTGCCAGCAGCTTTTATCAGGGGGCTACTACTGAAGCTTTCTTT
CDR3: CASSFYQGATTEAFF

J: TRBJ1-2
D: .
size: .
V: TRBV30
DNA: TGTGCCTGGAGTGTTAGCTATGGCTACACCTTC
CDR3: CAWSVSYGYTF

J: TRBJ2-1
D: .
size: .
V: TRBV19
DNA: TGTGCCACCACGGACGTTGACAATGAGCAGTTCTTC
CDR3: CATTDVDNEQFF

J: TRBJ1-2
D: TRBD1
size: .
V: TRBV7-2
DNA: TGTGCCAGCAGCTTAGGTTCTAGGACAGGGCCTAACTATGGCTACACCTTC
CDR3: CASSLGSRTGPNYGYTF

J: TRBJ2-1
D: .
size: .
V: TRBV6-5
DNA: TGTGCCAGCACCAAGACATTGGGGGCCAGGGAGCAGTTCTTC
CDR3: CASTKTLGAREQFF

J: TRBJ2-7
D: .
size: .
V: TRBV30
DNA: TGTGCCTGGAGTGCCGACACCTACGAGCAGTACTTC
CDR3: CAWSADTYEQYF

J: TRBJ2-7
D: TRBD2
size: .
V: TRBV25-1
DNA: TGTGCCAGCAGGCGGGAGGGGCCCGAGCAGTACTTC
CDR3: CASRREGPEQYF

J: TRBJ2-3
D: .
size: .
V: TRBV7-8
DNA: TGTGCCAGCAGCTTAGCTAGGAGGGCTCACACAGATACGCAGTATTTT
CDR3: CASSLARRAHTDTQYF

J: TRBJ2-7
D: TRBD1
size: once
V: TRBV28
DNA: TGTGCCAGCAGGGCAGGGGGTATCAACGAGCAGTACTTC
CDR3: CASRAGGINEQYF

J: TRBJ2-5
D: .
size: .
V: TRBV5-1
DNA: TGCGCCAGCAGCCCAGCGGGCCAGAGGAGAGAGACCCAGTACTTC
CDR3: CASSPAGQRRETQYF

J: TRBJ1-4
D: .
size: .
V: TRBV6-6
DNA: TGTGCCAGCAGTTACAGTTGGGGGGCCAATGAAAAACTGTTTTTT
CDR3: CASSYSWGANEKLFF

J: TRBJ2-5
D: .
size: .
V: TRBV7-2
DNA: TGTGCCAGCAGCTTAGAAAACCGGGGGAGGACCCAGTACTTC
CDR3: CASSLENRGRTQYF

J: TRBJ1-1
D: .
size: .
V: TRBV5-1
DNA: TGCGCCAGCAGTTTGCAAGGGCTGGGGGGCACTGAAGCTTTCTTT
CDR3: CASSLQGLGGTEAFF

J: TRBJ2-7
D: TRBD1
size: .
V: TRBV7-6
DNA: TGTGCCAGCAGCGTTTTGGGACAGGACTCCTACGAGCAGTACTTC
CDR3: CASSVLGQDSYEQYF

J: TRBJ2-1
D: TRBD2
size: .
V: TRBV7-9
DNA: TGTGCCAGCAGCCGAAGCGGGGCCCACAATGAGCAGTTCTTC
CDR3: CASSRSGAHNEQFF

J: TRBJ1-2
D: .
size: .
V: TRBV28
DNA: TGTGCCAGCAGTCGTAAGAGCTATGGCTACACCTTC
CDR3: CASSRKSYGYTF

J: TRBJ2-2
D: TRBD1
size: .
V: TRBV7-6
DNA: TGTGCCAGCAGCCTGGGACAGGGGATAGGGGTTTCCGGGGAGCTGTTTTTT
CDR3: CASSLGQGIGVSGELFF

J: TRBJ1-5
D: .
size: .
V: TRBV4-1
DNA: TGCGCCAGCAGCCAACTGGGCATCCCAAATCAGCCCCAGCATTTT
CDR3: CASSQLGIPNQPQHF

J: TRBJ1-5
D: .
size: .
V: TRBV29-1
DNA: TGCAGCGTTGTTTCTGATAGCAATCAGCCCCAGCATTTT
CDR3: CSVVSDSNQPQHF

J: TRBJ1-6
D: .
size: .
V: TRBV27
DNA: TGTGCCAGCAGGACCTCACAGGTGTTCTATAATTCACCCCTCCACTTT
CDR3: CASRTSQVFYNSPLHF

J: TRBJ2-3
D: TRBD1
size: .
V: TRBV4-1
DNA: TGCGCCAGCAGCCAAGGCCATGGGACAGCCACAGATACGCAGTATTTT
CDR3: CASSQGHGTATDTQYF

J: TRBJ1-2
D: .
size: once
V: TRBV28
DNA: TGTGCCAGCAGTTTAAGCGGCGGTATGATGGGCTACACCTTC
CDR3: CASSLSGGMMGYTF

J: TRBJ1-2
D: .
size: .
V: TRBV7-2
DNA: TGTGCCAGCAGCTTACGACAGCTCTATGGCTACACCTTC
CDR3: CASSLRQLYGYTF

J: TRBJ2-1
D: .
size: .
V: TRBV23-1
DNA: TGCGCCCCCAAGGAGGCTGGGGCAGGAGTCTTC
CDR3: CAPKEAGAGVF

J: TRBJ2-1
D: TRBD2
size: few
V: TRBV28
DNA: TGTGCCAGCAGTGCCCCAGGAGCGGGAAAACACAATGAGCAGTTCTTC
CDR3: CASSAPGAGKHNEQFF

J: TRBJ2-2
D: .
size: .
V: TRBV6-5
DNA: TGTGCCAGCAGTTATGGTGGGGAGCTGTTTTTT
CDR3: CASSYGGELFF

J: TRBJ2-7
D: .
size: .
V: TRBV7-2
DNA: TGTGCCAGCAGCCCCCCAGCGGAAACCTACGAGCAGTACTTC
CDR3: CASSPPAETYEQYF

J: TRBJ1-2
D: .
size: .
V: TRBV6-1
DNA: TGTGCCAGCAGTGAAGCCTCCAACTATGGCTACACCTTC
CDR3: CASSEASNYGYTF

J: TRBJ2-3
D: .
size: once
V: TRBV28
DNA: TGTGCCAGCAGTTTACCACCCCCGGTGAACACAGATACGCAGTATTTT
CDR3: CASSLPPPVNTDTQYF

J: TRBJ1-2
D: .
size: .
V: TRBV2
DNA: TGTGCCAGCAGCAGTGGGGGGGACTACACCTTC
CDR3: CASSSGGDYTF

J: TRBJ2-7
D: .
size: .
V: TRBV21-1
DNA: TGTGCCAGCCTTTTCCGGGGCGAGTACGAGCAGTACTTC
CDR3: CASLFRGEYEQYF

J: TRBJ1-1
D: TRBD1
size: .
V: TRBV5-1
DNA: TGCGCCAGCAGCCCAAACCCGGGACAGGGGGAAACTGAAGCTTTCTTT
CDR3: CASSPNPGQGETEAFF

J: TRBJ2-7
D: .
size: .
V: TRBV10-3
DNA: TGTGCCATCAGCCGAAGCTACGAGCAGTACTTC
CDR3: CAISRSYEQYF

J: TRBJ1-5
D: .
size: .
V: TRBV6-5
DNA: TGTGCCAGCAGTGCGGGGATTAGCAATCAGCCCCAGCATTTT
CDR3: CASSAGISNQPQHF

J: TRBJ2-1
D: TRBD1
size: once
V: TRBV2
DNA: TGTGCCAGCAGTGTTTCGACAGGGGGCTACAATGAGCAGTTCTTC
CDR3: CASSVSTGGYNEQFF

J: TRBJ1-2
D: .
size: .
V: TRBV19
DNA: TGTGCCAGTAGTATTGGGGACGCAGGACTCTATGGCTACACCTTC
CDR3: CASSIGDAGLYGYTF

J: TRBJ1-1
D: .
size: .
V: TRBV5-1
DNA: TGCGCCAGCAGCTCGGGTGGGGGGATGATCACTGAAGCTTTCTTT
CDR3: CASSSGGGMITEAFF

J: TRBJ2-1
D: TRBD1
size: .
V: TRBV27
DNA: TGTGCCAGCGGGCGGGACAGGGGGCGAACCCATGAGCAGTTCTTC
CDR3: CASGRDRGRTHEQFF

J: TRBJ2-5
D: .
size: .
V: TRBV11-1
DNA: TGTGCCAGCAGCTCTACAGGGGAGGGGGAGACCCAGTACTTC
CDR3: CASSSTGEGETQYF

J: TRBJ1-4
D: .
size: .
V: TRBV6-5
DNA: TGTGCCAGCAGTTTGGGGGGGCCGGGTGAAAAACTGTTTTTT
CDR3: CASSLGGPGEKLFF

J: TRBJ2-2
D: .
size: .
V: TRBV5-4
DNA: TGTGCCAGCAGCTTGGCTAGCCGGCCCGGGGAGCTGTTTTTT
CDR3: CASSLASRPGELFF

J: TRBJ2-2
D: .
size: .
V: TRBV28
DNA: TGTGCCAGCAGTTTGGTCGGGGCAACCCGGGAGCTGTTTTTT
CDR3: CASSLVGATRELFF

J: TRBJ1-2
D: .
size: .
V: TRBV7-8
DNA: TGTGCCAGCAGCTTAGACAGAAACAACTATGGCTACACCTTC
CDR3: CASSLDRNNYGYTF

J: TRBJ2-5
D: TRBD2
size: .
V: TRBV7-8
DNA: TGTGCCAGCAGCCTCAGCCTAGCGGGAGAGACCCAGTACTTC
CDR3: CASSLSLAGETQYF

J: TRBJ1-1
D: .
size: .
V: TRBV11-3
DNA: TGTGCCAGCAGCCCCCAGGAGAACACTGAAGCTTTCTTT
CDR3: CASSPQENTEAFF

J: TRBJ1-4
D: .
size: .
V: TRBV4-3
DNA: TGCGCCAGCAGCCAAGATTTGGCGGTTACCAATCGGTATGAAAAACTGTTTTTT
CDR3: CASSQDLAVTNRYEKLFF

J: TRBJ2-7
D: TRBD2
size: once
V: TRBV19
DNA: TGTGCCAGTCGCCTAGGGCTAGCGGGAGCCTACGAGCAGTACTTC
CDR3: CASRLGLAGAYEQYF

J: TRBJ2-3
D: TRBD1
size: .
V: TRBV28
DNA: TGTGCCAGTGGGGTTCCCGGGACAGGGAGCACAGATACGCAGTATTTT
CDR3: CASGVPGTGSTDTQYF